A selection of T cell receptor beta chains follows, all from one sample in a study of technical replicates of blood from a handful of donors. Sequencing was performed with immunoSEQ multiplex PCR; in TCRdb, only in-frame clones are kept and a portion is missing. Of tens of thousands of clones in the sample, roughly 92% were seen once. The sequenced material came from T cells isolated from PBMCs. The receptors derive from a human donor in good health. Both conserved end residues are part of each CDR3. D genes are given only for firm matches. Clone size, where shown, is once, few, many, or a class for clones that have expanded.

V,size,J,D,DNA,CDR3
TRBV14,once,TRBJ2-7,TRBD2,TGTGCCAGCAGCCCCAGACTAGCGGGAGATTCCGAGCAGTACTTC,CASSPRLAGDSEQYF
TRBV12-2,.,TRBJ2-1,.,TGTGCAAGTCGCTTCCCAGGACTAGCGCTTTCTTCCTGGAGCGTCTACAATGAGCAGTTCTTC,CASRFPGLALSSWSVYNEQFF
TRBV29-1,.,TRBJ2-5,.,TGCAGCGTTGAAGTGGTACGGGGAGAGACCCAGTACTTC,CSVEVVRGETQYF
TRBV7-2,.,TRBJ2-1,.,TGTGCCAGCAGCTTAAGTCTCTGGGGCCCGGATGAGCAGTTCTTC,CASSLSLWGPDEQFF
TRBV7-2,.,TRBJ2-3,.,TGTGCCAGCAGACTGACTAGTACAGATACGCAGTATTTT,CASRLTSTDTQYF
TRBV29-1,.,TRBJ1-3,.,TGCAGCGTTGTCGGCACCTTGAGGTCTGGAAACACCATATATTTT,CSVVGTLRSGNTIYF
TRBV9,.,TRBJ1-5,.,TGTGCCAGCAGCGTTTACGCGGGAATTCAGCCCCAGCATTTT,CASSVYAGIQPQHF
TRBV2,.,TRBJ2-7,TRBD1,TGTGCCACCTGGGGGACAGGGGGCCACGAGCAGTACTTC,CATWGTGGHEQYF
TRBV6-5,.,TRBJ1-3,.,TGTGCCAGCAGTTACGAAGGGGTCTCTGGAAACACCATATATTTT,CASSYEGVSGNTIYF
TRBV7-8,.,TRBJ2-7,.,TGTGCCAGCAGCTTAGGAGGGTTTTACGAGCAGTACTTC,CASSLGGFYEQYF
TRBV5-1,.,TRBJ2-4,TRBD1,TGCGCCAGCAGCCCGGACAGGGTATACATTCAGTACTTC,CASSPDRVYIQYF
TRBV11-3,.,TRBJ2-2,TRBD1,TGTGCCAGCAGCTCGACAGGGGACGGAACCGGGGAGCTGTTTTTT,CASSSTGDGTGELFF
TRBV5-1,few,TRBJ1-1,.,TGCGCCAGCAGCTTGGCAGGGAAGAACACTGAAGCTTTCTTT,CASSLAGKNTEAFF
TRBV27,.,TRBJ2-3,.,TGTGCCGCAGGGGTAGATACGCAGTATTTT,CAAGVDTQYF
TRBV27,.,TRBJ2-7,TRBD1,TGTGCCAGCAGTTCGACAGGGGGCACATACGAGCAGTACTTC,CASSSTGGTYEQYF
TRBV6-5,.,TRBJ1-2,.,TGTGCCAGCACAGGGGAGTCTGGCTACACCTTC,CASTGESGYTF
TRBV4-3,.,TRBJ2-2,.,TGCGCACAGGAGGGCGACGGGGAGCTGTTTTTT,CAQEGDGELFF
TRBV6-5,once,TRBJ2-5,.,TGTGCCAGCAGCCCGACACCCGCATTCCGTACCCAGTACTTC,CASSPTPAFRTQYF
TRBV19,.,TRBJ2-7,TRBD2,TGTGCCAGTAGTGAGACTAGCGGGAGGCCCTACGAGCAGTACTTC,CASSETSGRPYEQYF
TRBV9,.,TRBJ1-3,.,TGTGCCAGCAGCGTAGGTCTATATGGAAACACCATATATTTT,CASSVGLYGNTIYF
TRBV6-4,.,TRBJ2-3,.,TGTGCCAGCAGTCTTCAGATTTCTAGCACAGATACGCAGTATTTT,CASSLQISSTDTQYF
TRBV27,once,TRBJ1-2,TRBD1,TGTGCCAGCAGAGGGACAGGGAGGATGAACTATGGCTACACCTTC,CASRGTGRMNYGYTF
TRBV19,.,TRBJ2-7,TRBD1,TGTGCCAGTAGTCTCGGGACAGGGATCCACTACGAGCAGTACTTC,CASSLGTGIHYEQYF
TRBV15,.,TRBJ2-2,.,TGTGCCACCAGCAGCGGACTCGGTGGATGGGAGCTGTTTTTT,CATSSGLGGWELFF
TRBV25-1,.,TRBJ2-3,.,TGTGCCAGCAGCTCCCAGGCAGATACGCAGTATTTT,CASSSQADTQYF
TRBV6-5,once,TRBJ1-2,.,TGTGCCAGCAGTATGGACAGAGACTATGGCTACACCTTC,CASSMDRDYGYTF